Each of the 2 T cell receptor beta chains below was sequenced from the same sample in a study of blood T cell repertoires in COVID-19. The method was immunoSEQ multiplex PCR; TCRdb's version includes in-frame clones alone and lacks a portion of them. The table shows around 250,000 clones, with approximately 83% occurring only once. The sequenced sample was PBMCs or T cells enriched from blood (not recorded which). Source of these receptors: a man aged 50-60 years who had recovered from COVID-19.

The chain uses TRBV4-3 and TRBJ1-2, with 7 bases fitting TRBD1. The V gene end was trimmed by 0 bases and the J gene end by 1 base; junction bases not matched to a gene: 8. Germline V gives CDR1 LGHNA, CDR2 YSLEER. CDR3 length: 17 residues. DNA of the CDR3: TGCGCCAGCAGCCAAGAAATCTCTCACAGGGGTAACTATGGCTACACCTTC. This gives the protein CASSQEISHRGNYGYTF.

The V gene is TRBV21-1, the J gene TRBJ2-3; the D call TRBD2 from the table was never checked on the DNA. TRBV21-1 counts as a pseudogene. The CDR3 runs 13 residues. This chain's CDR3 is CASSKWLAGTQYF. The CDR3 DNA sequence: TGTGCCAGCAGCAAATGGTTAGCGGGTACGCAGTATTTT.